The source of this T cell receptor (beta chain) is a study of blood T cell repertoires in COVID-19. Turning to the study itself: Sites across the United States, Italy and Spain contributed samples from acute and convalescent COVID-19.

During active infection, Seattle patients enrolled and were then monitored through disease. Sequencing was performed with immunoSEQ multiplex PCR; in TCRdb, only in-frame clones are kept and a portion is missing. The table lists 230,000 or so clones, about four fifths of them singletons, with 6.5% to 9.5% in the top ten. The CDR3 length is 13 residues. Germline V gene data show CDR1 as MNHEY and CDR2 as SMNVEV (reference sequence). Deletions cut 4 bases from V and 7 bases from J, with 11 bases between. This chain joins TRBV27 and TRBJ1-5; no firm D call. Source material: peripheral blood. The sequence derives from a woman older than 75 with COVID-19, enrolled during active disease. DNA for the CDR3: TGTGCCAGCAGTTCAGGATGGAAACAGCCCCAGCATTTT. This gives the protein CASSSGWKQPQHF.